The clone carrying this T cell receptor (beta chain) has only a few counts. Its antigen is unidentified. Germline V gene sequence: CDR1 WSHSY, CDR2 SAAADI. The ends lost 6 bases at V and 6 bases at J; junction bases unmatched: 5. The CDR3 length is 14 residues. This sample was included in a study of T-cell reconstitution after alpha-beta-depleted transplantation in children. Study outcomes and limitations: Surviving recipient T cells and thymic progenitors accounted for the high day-60 TCRbeta diversity observed in some patients.

Library preparation (for TCRbeta) was performed with unique molecular identifiers. In TCRdb, the PCR reads were re-called with MiXCR into one record per CDR3 protein. Of over 100,000 distinct CDR3 sequences listed, approximately 10% are singletons. The sample here was PBMCs, taken before TCRalphabeta/CD19-depleted stem cell transplant. The chain carries TRBV10-2 and TRBJ2-3; 11 bases line up with TRBD2. This TCR came from a boy between 2 and 10 years old with acute lymphoblastic leukemia, due to receive a stem cell transplant. This CDR3 reads CASSIAGGADTQYF. The CDR3 region has the DNA TGCGCCAGCAGCATAGCGGGAGGGGCCGATACGCAGTATTTT.